Each of the 3 T cell receptor beta chains below was sequenced from the same sample in a study of T cells in Graves' hyperthyroidism and ophthalmopathy. The investigators amplified TCR beta CDR3 regions from RNA transcripts. A set of HTBI primers served as the primers for a first-round RT-PCR of the TCR CDR3. MiXCR was run by TCRdb on the multiplex PCR reads, yielding one entry per CDR3 protein. The repertoire consists of roughly 710,000 distinct CDR3 sequences, with roughly 32% occurring once and the leading ten covering 30% to 40%. Sample: blood. These receptor sequences come from a woman between 35 and 50 years old with Graves' hyperthyroidism.

This clonotype appeared a single time. The rearrangement links TRBV6-5 to TRBJ2-2, with 7 positions matching TRBD2. The V gene end was trimmed by 2 bases and the J gene end by 7 bases; junction bases not matched to a gene: 10. In germline, CDR1 is MNHEY, CDR2 SVGAGI. The CDR3 spans 16 residues. This CDR3 is CASSYLGGRGNGELFF. CDR3 DNA: TGTGCCAGCAGTTACCTGGGCGGGAGAGGAAACGGGGAGCTGTTTTTT.

This clonotype was recorded a few times. This sequence joins TRBV7-2 and TRBJ2-2, with D maybe TRBD2 (6 bases). This CDR3 has 15 residues. Trimming cost V 5 bases and J 7 bases, with 17 bases left between them. Looked up from germline, CDR1 is SGHTA and CDR2 is FQGNSA. CDR3 protein: CASSQIAVLGGELFF. The DNA of the CDR3 is TGTGCCAGCAGCCAGATAGCGGTTCTGGGCGGGGAGCTGTTTTTT. The full variable domain, completed using reference TRBV7-2 and TRBJ2-2, is GAGVSQSPSNKVTEKGKDVELRCDPISGHTALYWYRQSLGQGLEFLIYFQGNSAPDKSGLPSDRFSAERTGGSVSTLTIQRTQQEDSAVYLCASSQIAVLGGELFFGEGSRLTVL.

The chain is built from TRBV12-3 or TRBV12-4 and TRBJ2-5; D is possibly TRBD1 (6 bases). Trimming removed 6 bases at V and 2 bases at J, with 16 bases between. CDR3 length: 15 amino acids. CDR3 amino acids: CASSRFPGQQETQYF. DNA of the CDR3: TGTGCCAGCAGCCGATTTCCGGGACAACAAGAGACCCAGTACTTC.